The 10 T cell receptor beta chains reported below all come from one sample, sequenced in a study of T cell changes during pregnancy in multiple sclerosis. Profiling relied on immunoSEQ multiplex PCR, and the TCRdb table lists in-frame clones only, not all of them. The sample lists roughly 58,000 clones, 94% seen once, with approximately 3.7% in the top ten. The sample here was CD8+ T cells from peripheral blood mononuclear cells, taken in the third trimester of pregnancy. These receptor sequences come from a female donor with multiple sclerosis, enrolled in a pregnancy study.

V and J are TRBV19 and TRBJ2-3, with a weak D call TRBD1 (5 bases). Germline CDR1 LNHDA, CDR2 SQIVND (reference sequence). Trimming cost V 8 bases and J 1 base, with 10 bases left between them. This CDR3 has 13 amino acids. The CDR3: CASSLTGTDTQYF. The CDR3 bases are TGTGCCAGTTCCCTGACAGGCACAGATACGCAGTATTTT.

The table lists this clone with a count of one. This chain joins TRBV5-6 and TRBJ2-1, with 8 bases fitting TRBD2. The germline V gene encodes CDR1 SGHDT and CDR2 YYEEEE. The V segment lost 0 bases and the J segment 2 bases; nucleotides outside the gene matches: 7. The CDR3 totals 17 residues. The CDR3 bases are TGTGCCAGCAGCTTGGAAAGGCGGGAGGACGCCTACAATGAGCAGTTCTTC. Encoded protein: CASSLERREDAYNEQFF.

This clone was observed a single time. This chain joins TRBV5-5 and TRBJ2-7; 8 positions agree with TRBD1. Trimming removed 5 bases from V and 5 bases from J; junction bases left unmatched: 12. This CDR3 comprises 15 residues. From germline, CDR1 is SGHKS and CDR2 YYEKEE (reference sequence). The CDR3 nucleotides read TGTGCCAGCAGAAGGGACAGGAAAGTACCCGACGAGCAGTACTTC. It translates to CASRRDRKVPDEQYF.

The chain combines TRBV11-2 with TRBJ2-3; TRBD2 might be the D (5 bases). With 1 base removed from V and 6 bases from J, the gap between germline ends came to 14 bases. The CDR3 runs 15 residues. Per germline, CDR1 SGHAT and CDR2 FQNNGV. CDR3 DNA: TGTGCCAGCAGCTTAGGGAGGCTAGAGCTCGATACGCAGTATTTT. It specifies CASSLGRLELDTQYF. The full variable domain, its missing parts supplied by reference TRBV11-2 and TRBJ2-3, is EAGVAQSPRYKIIEKRQSVAFWCNPISGHATLYWYQQILGQGPKLLIQFQNNGVVDDSQLPKDRFSAERLKGVDSTLKIQPAKLEDSAVYLCASSLGRLELDTQYFGPGTRLTVL.

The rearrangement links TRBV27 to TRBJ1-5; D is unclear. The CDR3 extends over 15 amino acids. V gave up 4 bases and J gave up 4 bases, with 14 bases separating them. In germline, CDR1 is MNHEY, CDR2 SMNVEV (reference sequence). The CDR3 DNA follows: TGTGCCAGCAGTTCCAGCGGTATGGGGAATCAGCCCCAGCATTTT. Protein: CASSSSGMGNQPQHF.

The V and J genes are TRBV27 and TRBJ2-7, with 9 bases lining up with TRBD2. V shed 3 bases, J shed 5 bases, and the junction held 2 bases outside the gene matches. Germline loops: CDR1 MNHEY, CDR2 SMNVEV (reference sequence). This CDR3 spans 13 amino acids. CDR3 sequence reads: CASSLGLAHEQYF. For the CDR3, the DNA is TGTGCCAGCAGTTTGGGACTAGCACACGAGCAGTACTTC.

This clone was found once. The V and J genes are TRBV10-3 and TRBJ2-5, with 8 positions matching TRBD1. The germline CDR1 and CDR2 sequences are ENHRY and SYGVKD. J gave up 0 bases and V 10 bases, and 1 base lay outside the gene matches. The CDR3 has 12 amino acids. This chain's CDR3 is CATTGDQETQYF. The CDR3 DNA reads TGTGCCACGACAGGGGACCAAGAGACCCAGTACTTC.

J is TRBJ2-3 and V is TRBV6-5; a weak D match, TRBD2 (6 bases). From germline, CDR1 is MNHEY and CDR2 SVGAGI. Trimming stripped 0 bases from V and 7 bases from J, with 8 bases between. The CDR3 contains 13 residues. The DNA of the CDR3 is TGTGCCAGCAGTTACTCGACTAGTTATACGCAGTATTTT. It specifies CASSYSTSYTQYF.

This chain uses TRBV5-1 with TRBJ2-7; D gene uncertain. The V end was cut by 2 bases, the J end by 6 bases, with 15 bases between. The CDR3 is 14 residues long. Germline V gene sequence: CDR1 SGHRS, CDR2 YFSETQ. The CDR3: CASSFPSTSGEQYF. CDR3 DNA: TGCGCCAGCAGCTTCCCGTCTACCTCGGGCGAGCAGTACTTC.

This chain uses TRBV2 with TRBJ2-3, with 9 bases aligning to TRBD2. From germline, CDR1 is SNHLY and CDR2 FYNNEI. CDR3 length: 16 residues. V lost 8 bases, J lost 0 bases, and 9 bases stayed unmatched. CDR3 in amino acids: CASASLAGPSTDTQYF. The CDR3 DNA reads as TGTGCCAGCGCATCTCTAGCGGGACCTAGCACAGATACGCAGTATTTT.